The 17 T cell receptor beta chains in this list originate from one sample, sequenced in a study of blood T cell repertoires in COVID-19. The data were produced by immunoSEQ multiplex PCR, yet TCRdb's version contains in-frame clones alone and is incomplete. This table holds some 150,000 clones, approximately 84% found once. Sequencing input: peripheral blood. The receptor source for this set is a man aged 70 or older with acute or convalescent COVID-19.

This chain uses TRBV18 with TRBJ1-2; D remains ambiguous. The CDR3 length is 14 residues. Germline CDR1 is KGHSH and CDR2 is LQKENI. The V and J ends lost 2 bases and 2 bases respectively, with 9 bases between them. CDR3 loop: CASSPGRGNYGYTF. The CDR3 DNA is TGTGCCAGCTCACCAGGGAGAGGAAACTATGGCTACACCTTC.

The rearrangement joins TRBV5-6 to TRBJ1-2, with a possible D match to TRBD1 (6 bases). The CDR3 sequence is 13 residues long. Looked up from germline, CDR1 is SGHDT and CDR2 is YYEEEE. V was cut by 7 bases and J by 4 bases, with 14 bases left in between. CDR3 coding DNA: TGTGCCAGCGGGTTACAGGGACCCTATGGCTACACCTTC. The encoded protein is CASGLQGPYGYTF.

V is TRBV6-6 and J is TRBJ2-1; TRBD2 agrees at 8 bases. The CDR3 is 19 amino acids. Germline V gene sequence: CDR1 MNHNY, CDR2 SVGAGI (reference sequence). The V and J ends lost 5 bases and 0 bases, in that order; junction bases with no gene match: 15. The CDR3 DNA reads TGTGCCAGCAGTCCCTGGACCCCGGGGGGGGGATCCTCCTACAATGAGCAGTTCTTC. It translates to CASSPWTPGGGSSYNEQFF.

CDR3 nucleotides: TGTGCCAGCAGCTTAGCGCACGGGCAGGGGAATGAGCAGTTCTTC. It is translated as CASSLAHGQGNEQFF. The J gene is TRBJ2-1, the V gene TRBV7-9; the D gene is possibly TRBD1 (6 bases). The germline V gene encodes CDR1 SEHNR and CDR2 FQNEAQ (reference sequence). The length of the CDR3 is 15 residues. The V end was cut by 0 bases, the J end by 7 bases, with 13 bases between.

J is TRBJ1-1 and V is TRBV7-9; 7 bases match TRBD1. The junction had 12 bases not matched to a gene; V was cut back by 10 bases and J by 1 base. The germline V gene has CDR1 SEHNR and CDR2 FQNEAQ (reference sequence). The CDR3 loop spans 15 amino acids. The CDR3 DNA reads as TGTGCCAACAGTTCTAAGGGGACAGCGAACACTGAAGCTTTCTTT. Protein sequence: CANSSKGTANTEAFF.

The chain joins TRBV7-8 to TRBJ1-4; tentatively, D is TRBD1 (5 bases). The CDR3 covers 14 residues. The V gene's germline CDR1 is SGHVS and CDR2 FQNEAQ. Trimming stripped 3 bases from V and 4 bases from J, with 9 bases between. The CDR3 region has the DNA TGTGCCAGCAGCTTCTCAGGGTTTAATGAAAAACTGTTTTTT. Translation: CASSFSGFNEKLFF.

The V and J genes are TRBV19 and TRBJ1-5, with TRBD1 as a possible D gene (6 bases). Trimming pared 1 base from V and 6 bases from J, leaving 19 bases between. CDR3 size: 17 residues. Germline V lookup: CDR1 LNHDA, CDR2 SQIVND (reference sequence). CDR3 sequence reads: CASSIALSSQGTQPQHF. The CDR3 coding sequence is TGTGCCAGTAGTATAGCCCTCTCCTCACAGGGAACTCAGCCCCAGCATTTT.

The V and J genes are TRBV28 and TRBJ1-5, with 7 positions matching TRBD1. This CDR3 has 15 residues. CDR1 is MDHEN, CDR2 SYDVKM, per germline. With 3 bases clipped from V and 4 bases from J, the junction kept 6 bases outside the gene matches. The CDR3 nucleotides read TGTGCCAGCAGTTTTCACAGGGGCTCAAATCAGCCCCAGCATTTT. Residues: CASSFHRGSNQPQHF.

The chain joins TRBV28 to TRBJ1-3; D call uncertain. CDR3 length: 15 amino acids. Trimming pared 2 bases from V and 0 bases from J, leaving 8 bases between. Germline assignment: CDR1 MDHEN and CDR2 SYDVKM. The CDR3 DNA follows: TGTGCCAGCAGTTTAACGGGTTACTCTGGAAACACCATATATTTT. Its translation is CASSLTGYSGNTIYF.

CDR3 DNA sequence: TGTGCCAGCAGCCCCGGACTAGCGGACCCTGATGAGCAGTTCTTC. It specifies CASSPGLADPDEQFF. The chain is built from TRBV7-9 and TRBJ2-1, with 10 bases identical to TRBD2. With V trimmed by 5 bases and J by 8 bases, 9 bases remained unmatched. This CDR3 has 15 amino acids. Per the germline V gene, CDR1 is SEHNR and CDR2 is FQNEAQ (reference sequence).

The CDR3: CASSQVLAGGPRTQYF. The CDR3, as DNA: TGTGCCAGCAGCCAAGTCCTAGCGGGAGGGCCGAGGACCCAGTACTTC. This rearrangement joins TRBV3-1 (or the pseudogene TRBV3-2) to TRBJ2-5; 12 bases line up with TRBD2. The J segment lost 7 bases and the V segment lost 1 base, leaving 7 bases of the junction unmatched. Germline V CDR1 and CDR2: LGHDT, YNNKEL (reference sequence). There are 16 residues in the CDR3.

The V and J genes are TRBV4-2 and TRBJ2-1, with TRBD1 as a possible D gene (5 bases). V was clipped by 1 base and J by 4 bases, with 14 bases between them. CDR1 and CDR2 (germline): LGHNA, YNFKEQ. CDR3 length: 16 residues. The CDR3 reads CASSQAKGADYNEQFF. The DNA for the CDR3 is TGTGCCAGCAGCCAAGCCAAAGGGGCGGATTACAATGAGCAGTTCTTC.

V and J are TRBV10-1 and TRBJ2-1, with D hard to call. Trimming took off 6 bases at V and 3 bases at J, with 15 bases between the two ends. The germline V gene encodes CDR1 WNHNN and CDR2 SYGVQD (reference sequence). The CDR3 is 15 amino acids. As DNA, the CDR3 is TGCGCCAGCAGCCGCAGTGGCGACAACTACAATGAGCAGTTCTTC. This translates into CASSRSGDNYNEQFF.

V is TRBV28 and J is TRBJ1-3, with a tentative D call TRBD1 (6 bases). CDR3 length: 16 residues. Trimming left V 5 bases short and J 3 bases short, with 17 bases between. Germline CDR1 reads MDHEN; CDR2 reads SYDVKM. The CDR3 nucleotides are TGTGCCAGCAGTCCCGTGGACAGTTTTGATGGAAACACCATATATTTT. Its protein is CASSPVDSFDGNTIYF.

The V gene is TRBV5-4, the J gene TRBJ1-3; D uncertain. Trimming cost V 1 base and J 2 bases, with 4 bases left between them. CDR3 length equals 13 residues. The V gene's germline CDR1 is SGHNT and CDR2 YYREEE (reference sequence). The CDR3 sequence: CASSLSAGNTIYF. In nucleotides, the CDR3 is TGTGCCAGCAGCTTGTCGGCTGGAAACACCATATATTTT.

The rearrangement uses TRBV19 and TRBJ1-5; the D gene is possibly TRBD1 (6 bases). Per the germline V gene, CDR1 is LNHDA and CDR2 is SQIVND (reference sequence). Between the trimmed V and J ends, which lost 3 bases and 2 bases, there was a span of 17 bases. The CDR3 is 17 amino acids. CDR3 amino acids: CASSIDGQIPGNQPQHF. In DNA form, the CDR3 reads TGTGCCAGTAGTATTGACGGACAGATCCCTGGCAATCAGCCCCAGCATTTT.

This chain links TRBV7-2 with TRBJ2-1, with TRBD2 as a possible D gene (7 bases). Germline V gives CDR1 SGHTA, CDR2 FQGNSA. The CDR3 runs to 16 residues. V was trimmed by 5 bases and J by 4 bases, leaving 18 bases between them. The CDR3 DNA follows: TGTGCCAGCAGCGTTTTAGGGGGGGCCGGATACAATGAGCAGTTCTTC. This translates into CASSVLGGAGYNEQFF.